This is a list of T cell receptor beta chains from one sample in a study of human T cells and chemical hapten exposure. From the RACE reads, TCRdb called clonotypes with MiXCR, one entry per CDR3 protein. The table records 350,000 to 400,000 distinct CDR3 sequences, 4% to 6% of them present only once. Here the sequenced sample was whole blood, taken in connection with sensitization to the hapten diphenylcyclopropenone (DPC). The receptors stem from a woman aged 45-65 years with alopecia areata. Some clones in this sample may be carry-over from other donors' samples. Both conserved end residues are trimmed from each CDR3. A D gene is named only where the DNA matches it firmly.

J: TRBJ2-6; V: TRBV5-6; D: TRBD1; CDR3: ASSSDRGQPSGANVLT
J: TRBJ2-2; V: TRBV7-3; D: .; CDR3: ASSLVTAGELF
J: TRBJ2-5; V: TRBV20-1; D: .; CDR3: SARAPGRDPRLAQY
J: TRBJ2-1; V: TRBV9; D: .; CDR3: ASSVDGVGGEQF
J: TRBJ1-1; V: TRBV29-1; D: .; CDR3: SVGHYTEAF
J: TRBJ1-1; V: TRBV7-6; D: TRBD1; CDR3: ASSLEGQEVNTEAF
J: TRBJ2-5; V: TRBV7-9; D: .; CDR3: ASSFDRRETQY
J: TRBJ2-1; V: TRBV3-1; D: .; CDR3: ASSRASVNEQF
J: TRBJ2-7; V: TRBV6-1; D: .; CDR3: ASSEGPSYEQY
J: TRBJ2-3; V: TRBV6-1; D: TRBD2; CDR3: ASSREIAGVGDTQY
J: TRBJ1-3; V: TRBV29-1; D: .; CDR3: SVRFQDSGNTIY
J: TRBJ2-1; V: TRBV9; D: .; CDR3: ASSVVTGNSYNEQF
J: TRBJ1-1; V: TRBV29-1; D: .; CDR3: SVETMNTEAF
J: TRBJ1-2; V: TRBV11-2; D: .; CDR3: ASSLVSSPNYGYT
J: TRBJ2-5; V: TRBV28; D: .; CDR3: ASSLPGLHQETQY
J: TRBJ2-4; V: TRBV7-2; D: TRBD2; CDR3: ASSLVALSGLAFQY
J: TRBJ2-3; V: TRBV27; D: TRBD2; CDR3: ASYPLAGRTDTQY
J: TRBJ2-7; V: TRBV28; D: .; CDR3: ASSFGRDHYEQY
J: TRBJ2-6; V: TRBV13; D: .; CDR3: ASSFGEGANVLT
J: TRBJ2-1; V: TRBV6-2/TRBV6-3; D: TRBD2; CDR3: ASKYSGGGLVEQF
J: TRBJ2-3; V: TRBV4-1; D: .; CDR3: ASSQVFRGGTDTQY
J: TRBJ1-2; V: TRBV6-5; D: TRBD1; CDR3: ASTHRGTGLDYGYT
J: TRBJ1-5; V: TRBV5-6; D: .; CDR3: ASSLAKIDSNQPQH
J: TRBJ2-1; V: TRBV12-3/TRBV12-4; D: .; CDR3: ASTLNLGNEQF
J: TRBJ2-2; V: TRBV7-9; D: .; CDR3: ASSSPYTGELF
J: TRBJ2-5; V: TRBV7-2; D: .; CDR3: ASSFYQETQY
J: TRBJ2-1; V: TRBV11-3; D: .; CDR3: ASSFLRGHDNEQF
J: TRBJ2-4; V: TRBV5-5; D: TRBD1; CDR3: ASSLAQGVNIQY
J: TRBJ2-3; V: TRBV7-9; D: .; CDR3: ASSFDRRTDTQY
J: TRBJ2-7; V: TRBV5-1; D: .; CDR3: ASSSAREQFEQY
J: TRBJ2-2; V: TRBV6-5; D: .; CDR3: ASSYSRFGDTGELF
J: TRBJ2-4; V: TRBV27; D: .; CDR3: ASSSPKNIQY
J: TRBJ1-4; V: TRBV27; D: .; CDR3: ASSLGPLAGNEKLF
J: TRBJ2-2; V: TRBV7-9; D: .; CDR3: ASTRDIGELF
J: TRBJ2-3; V: TRBV20-1; D: TRBD2; CDR3: SARLAGGPSTDTQY
J: TRBJ2-3; V: TRBV12-3/TRBV12-4; D: .; CDR3: ASSSGHPTDTQY
J: TRBJ2-1; V: TRBV12-3/TRBV12-4; D: .; CDR3: ASSLSGVSYNEQF
J: TRBJ2-3; V: TRBV4-2; D: TRBD2; CDR3: ASSPPGLAGEDTQY
J: TRBJ1-1; V: TRBV5-4; D: .; CDR3: ASSLRAGSNTEAF
J: TRBJ1-1; V: TRBV11-3; D: .; CDR3: ASSLGGSSSTEAF
J: TRBJ2-7; V: TRBV20-1; D: .; CDR3: SARDKEYEQY
J: TRBJ2-1; V: TRBV7-2; D: .; CDR3: ASRSYRVEKDNEQF
J: TRBJ2-2; V: TRBV27; D: .; CDR3: ASSRTGELF
J: TRBJ2-1; V: TRBV20-1; D: TRBD1; CDR3: SARAGQGAGEQF
J: TRBJ1-1; V: TRBV6-5; D: .; CDR3: ASSYTGPLNTEAF
J: TRBJ1-5; V: TRBV19; D: .; CDR3: ASSIWTVNQPQH
J: TRBJ1-5; V: TRBV20-1; D: TRBD1; CDR3: SASGRGLGNQPQH
J: TRBJ2-3; V: TRBV7-6; D: .; CDR3: ASSLSGGTDTQY
J: TRBJ2-5; V: TRBV5-1; D: TRBD1; CDR3: ASSTGQGIETQY